This TCR beta chain originates from a study of early stage breast cancer tumors. The CDR3 consists of 14 residues. The ends lost 0 bases at V and 9 bases at J; junction bases unmatched: 3. Germline V gene sequence: CDR1 SEHNR, CDR2 FQNEAQ (reference sequence). This clone was seen more than once but under ten times. Assay: immunoSEQ multiplex PCR; the TCRdb copy retains only in-frame clones and omits some. Of 50,000 to 65,000 clones in the sample, more than 60% were seen once. Sequences were obtained from blood. The receptor comes from a person aged 30-39 years with breast cancer. This chain joins TRBV7-9 and TRBJ2-1, with 9 bases that match TRBD2. The CDR3 bases are TGTGCCAGCAGCTTAGCTAGCGGGAGTGCTGAGCAGTTCTTC. Translation gives CASSLASGSAEQFF.